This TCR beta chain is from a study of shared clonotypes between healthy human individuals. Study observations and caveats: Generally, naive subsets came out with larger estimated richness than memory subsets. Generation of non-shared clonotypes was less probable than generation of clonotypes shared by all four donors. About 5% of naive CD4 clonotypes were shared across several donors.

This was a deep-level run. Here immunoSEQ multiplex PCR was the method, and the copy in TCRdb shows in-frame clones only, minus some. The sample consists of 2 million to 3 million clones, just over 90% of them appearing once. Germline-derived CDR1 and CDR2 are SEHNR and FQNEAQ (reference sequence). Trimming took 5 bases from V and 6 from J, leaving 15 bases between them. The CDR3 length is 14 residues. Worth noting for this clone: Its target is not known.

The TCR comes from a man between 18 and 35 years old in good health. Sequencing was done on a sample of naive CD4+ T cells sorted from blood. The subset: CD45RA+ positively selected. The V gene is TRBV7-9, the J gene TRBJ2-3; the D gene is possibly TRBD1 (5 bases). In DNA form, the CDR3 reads TGTGCCAGCAGCCTCCAGGGAATAGTTGATACGCAGTATTTT. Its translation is CASSLQGIVDTQYF.